The 25 T cell receptor beta chains below were found in one sample sequenced in a study of regulatory T cells in long-lasting Graves disease. For TCR beta, libraries came from iRepertoire HTBI primers and Arm-PCR of CDR3 regions. TCRdb processed the multiplex PCR reads anew with MiXCR; each CDR3 protein has one entry. This sample has hundreds of thousands of distinct CDR3 sequences, with roughly a sixth found just once. Time point here: newly diagnosed GD, antithyroid drugs for less than 3 months. The authors made the TCR library using RNA they extracted from PBMCs. Sequencing was performed on peripheral blood mononuclear cells (PBMCs), taken at new diagnosis, from a patient treated with antithyroid drugs. The receptors were sampled from a female donor with Graves disease.

In its sample, this clonotype was seen many times. The rearrangement joins TRBV3-1 to TRBJ2-3; D may match TRBD1 or TRBD2 (7 bases each). The V end lost 0 bases, the J end lost 1 base, and 23 bases lay between the germline ends. CDR3 length: 20 residues. CDR1 LGHDT and CDR2 YNNKEL come from the germline V gene (reference sequence). CDR3 in DNA: TGTGCCAGCAGCCAAGAAGGGGGCTGGCGGGGGAATTGCCGCACAGATACGCAGTATTTT. Protein: CASSQEGGWRGNCRTDTQYF.

This clonotype was observed many times. This rearrangement joins TRBV5-1 to TRBJ1-2, with 10 positions matching TRBD1. This CDR3 is built from 15 residues. The V gene's germline CDR1 is SGHRS and CDR2 YFSETQ. V was clipped by 3 bases and J by 8 bases; unmatched bases: 10. CDR3 region: CASSSAGTGVGGYTF. The CDR3, as DNA: TGCGCCAGCAGCTCTGCCGGGACAGGGGTCGGAGGCTACACCTTC.

This chain joins TRBV20-1 and TRBJ2-7; 7 bases align to TRBD1. CDR3 size: 14 residues. The V segment lost 1 base and the J segment 4 bases; nucleotides outside the gene matches: 7. Germline-derived CDR1 and CDR2 are DFQATT and SNEGSKA (reference sequence). In DNA, the CDR3 is TGCAGTGCTAGAGTTCCCCGGGACAGATACGAGCAGTACTTC. Translating it yields CSARVPRDRYEQYF.

The genes are TRBV18 and TRBJ2-7, with 9 bases identical to TRBD1. The J segment lost 5 bases and the V segment lost 0 bases, leaving 11 bases of the junction unmatched. CDR1 is KGHSH, CDR2 LQKENI, per germline. This CDR3 has 17 amino acids. CDR3 in DNA: TGTGCCAGCTCACCACCGTGGGGCGACAGGGGGGCGGACGAGCAGTACTTC. Amino acids: CASSPPWGDRGADEQYF.

The chain couples TRBV6-2 or TRBV6-3 to TRBJ1-2; D call uncertain. The V gene's germline CDR1 is MNHEY and CDR2 SVGEGT. V gave up 4 bases and J gave up 2 bases, with 14 bases separating them. This CDR3 is built from 15 residues. CDR3 in amino acids: CASSLYPDLNYGYTF. CDR3 nucleotides: TGTGCCAGCAGTTTGTACCCAGACCTAAACTATGGCTACACCTTC.

V and J are TRBV9 and TRBJ2-3, with a possible D match to TRBD1 (6 bases). This CDR3 is 16 amino acids long. The V end lost 4 bases, the J end lost 3 bases, and 18 bases lay between the germline ends. Per the germline V gene, CDR1 is SGDLS and CDR2 is YYNGEE. CDR3 protein: CASSRGTNYLTDTQYF. In DNA, the CDR3 is TGTGCCAGCAGCAGGGGGACAAACTACCTTACAGATACGCAGTATTTT.

This clonotype appeared a single time. Being one base from a much bigger clone, this may be a read error. The CDR3 bases are TGTGCCAGCAGTTTCTCTTCTCTACAAGAGACCCGGTACTTC. Protein product: CASSFSSLQETRYF. V and J are TRBV27 and TRBJ2-5; D not certain. The CDR3 is made up of 14 amino acids. Germline values: CDR1 MNHEY, CDR2 SMNVEV (reference sequence).

This clonotype was seen many times. The rearrangement uses TRBV5-1 and TRBJ1-1, with 9 nucleotides matching TRBD1. Germline CDR1 is SGHRS and CDR2 is YFSETQ. CDR3 size: 19 residues. The V segment lost 0 bases and the J segment 0 bases; nucleotides outside the gene matches: 12. CDR3 residues: CASSLVAWDRDYMNTEAFF. CDR3 DNA: TGCGCCAGCAGCTTGGTAGCTTGGGACAGGGACTACATGAACACTGAAGCTTTCTTT.

This clonotype was counted ten times or more. J is TRBJ1-3 and V is TRBV5-6; TRBD1 is a possible D gene (6 bases). In germline, CDR1 is SGHDT, CDR2 YYEEEE. This CDR3 is 16 amino acids long. V lost 4 bases and J 0 bases, leaving 14 bases between the germline ends. In DNA form, the CDR3 reads TGTGCCAGCAGCCTACCAGGGGAACTCTCTGGAAACACCATATATTTT. Translation: CASSLPGELSGNTIYF.

This clonotype was counted ten times or more. The chain joins TRBV20-1 to TRBJ2-6; perhaps TRBD1 as D (6 bases). The length of the CDR3 is 17 residues. Trimming pared 4 bases from V and 2 bases from J, leaving 18 bases between. From germline, CDR1 is DFQATT and CDR2 SNEGSKA (reference sequence). The CDR3 DNA reads TGCAGTGCTAAGGGGGTGGTGGGCGCCCCTGGGGCCAACGTCCTGACTTTC. Its translation is CSAKGVVGAPGANVLTF.

The table lists this clonotype with a few counts. Since a much larger clone is just one base distant, this may be a read error. This chain uses TRBV6-1 with TRBJ2-3, with 8 bases matching TRBD1. With V trimmed by 6 bases and J by 2 bases, 1 base remained unmatched. Looked up from germline, CDR1 is MNHNS and CDR2 is SASEGT. The CDR3 sequence is 13 residues long. In DNA form, the CDR3 reads TGTGCCAGCAGGGGACAGGTCACAGATACGCAGTATTTT. Residues: CASRGQVTDTQYF.

This clonotype has at least ten counts. This chain links TRBV2 with TRBJ1-4, with D possibly matching TRBD1 (5 bases). The CDR3 runs 15 residues. Trimming removed 3 bases from V and 4 bases from J, with 12 bases in between. Looked up from germline, CDR1 is SNHLY and CDR2 is FYNNEI. CDR3 sequence reads: CASSDRDRINEKLFF. DNA for the CDR3: TGTGCCAGCAGTGATCGGGACCGCATTAATGAAAAACTGTTTTTT.

This clonotype was counted at least ten times. The CDR3 bases are TGTGCCAGCAGTTCCGGGACAGGGGGGAAATTCTACGAGCAGTACTTC. This encodes CASSSGTGGKFYEQYF. The chain couples TRBV28 to TRBJ2-7, with 11 bases that match TRBD1. With 4 bases clipped from V and 3 bases from J, the junction kept 8 bases outside the gene matches. This CDR3 is built from 16 residues. Per the germline V gene, CDR1 is MDHEN and CDR2 is SYDVKM.

This clonotype was seen repeatedly, ten times or more. The J gene is TRBJ2-2, the V gene TRBV2; possibly TRBD2 for D (6 bases). The V gene's germline CDR1 is SNHLY and CDR2 FYNNEI. Between the trimmed V and J ends, which lost 8 bases and 0 bases, there was a span of 13 bases. CDR3 size: 15 residues. In nucleotides, the CDR3 is TGTGCCAGCCGGGAGCTAGCGACGAACACCGGGGAGCTGTTTTTT. Protein product: CASRELATNTGELFF.

This clonotype was detected many times. The rearrangement links TRBV29-1 to TRBJ2-7, with 12 bases fitting TRBD1. V was clipped by 6 bases and J by 5 bases; unmatched bases: 8. CDR3 length: 14 amino acids. Looked up from germline, CDR1 is SQVTM and CDR2 is ANQGSEA. This CDR3 reads CSVPAGTGGDEQYF. CDR3 nucleotides: TGCAGCGTCCCCGCGGGGACAGGGGGCGACGAGCAGTACTTC.

This clonotype was found a few times. This may arise from a read error, as a much more abundant clone is one base away. This chain links TRBV7-9 with TRBJ1-1; a possible D gene is TRBD1 (6 bases). Trimming removed 5 bases at V and 1 base at J, with 17 bases between. CDR1 SEHNR and CDR2 FQNEAQ come from the germline V gene (reference sequence). This CDR3 is built from 16 residues. The CDR3 sequence is CASSPRTEERNTEAFF. CDR3 bases: TGTGCCAGCAGCCCACGGACAGAGGAGAGGAACACTGAAGCTTTCTTT.

The table lists this clonotype with many counts. V usage is TRBV10-3 and J usage is TRBJ1-1; D gene ambiguous. This CDR3 contains 13 residues. The V and J ends lost 3 bases and 4 bases respectively, with 9 bases between them. CDR1 and CDR2 from the germline V gene are ENHRY and SYGVKD. CDR3 sequence: CAISEVGSTEAFF. The DNA for the CDR3 is TGTGCCATCAGTGAAGTGGGGAGCACTGAAGCTTTCTTT.

As to this clonotype: A much larger clonotype is one base distant, so this may be a read error. The rearrangement joins TRBV28 to TRBJ1-1; D remains unclear. V was pared by 7 bases and J by 7 bases, with 19 bases between. Per germline, CDR1 MDHEN and CDR2 SYDVKM. The CDR3 is made up of 14 amino acids. The CDR3 spells CASTTYRSPYEAFF. CDR3 in DNA: TGTGCCAGCACTACCTACCGCAGCCCTTATGAAGCTTTCTTT.

In its sample, this clonotype was seen many times. V gene TRBV30 combines with J gene TRBJ1-1; no definite D call. In germline, CDR1 is GTSNPN, CDR2 SVGIG (reference sequence). The V end was cut by 0 bases, the J end by 8 bases, with 10 bases between. The CDR3 is 12 residues long. The CDR3 nucleotides are TGTGCCTGGAGTGTACTTGGATGGGAAGCTTTCTTT. Translation gives CAWSVLGWEAFF.

A note on this clonotype: Possible read error: a much larger clone is one base away. This CDR3 fails to terminate in the conserved phenylalanine or tryptophan, so it likely reflects a read error. V and J are TRBV2 and TRBJ2-5; 7 bases match TRBD2. Germline-derived CDR1 and CDR2 are SNHLY and FYNNEI. V gave up 4 bases and J gave up 2 bases; unmatched junction bases: 7. The CDR3 runs 15 residues. CDR3 nucleotides: TGTGCCAGCAGTGCCGAAGCGGGGCCGCAAGAGACCCAGTACTCC. Its translation: CASSAEAGPQETQYS.

This clonotype has a count of ten or more. V and J are TRBV20-1 and TRBJ2-5; the D gene is possibly TRBD2 (6 bases). The germline V gene has CDR1 DFQATT and CDR2 SNEGSKA (reference sequence). Trimming removed 6 bases from V and 5 bases from J, with 13 bases in between. CDR3 size: 12 residues. This CDR3 reads CSAWRAAETQYF. Here the CDR3 DNA reads TGCAGTGCCTGGAGGGCGGCCGAGACCCAGTACTTC.

This clonotype was counted ten times or more. The chain links TRBV20-1 to TRBJ2-1; 12 bases map to TRBD2. The CDR3 length is 15 residues. After removal of 5 bases from V and 7 bases from J, the junction contained 9 bases not matched to a gene. The germline V gene encodes CDR1 DFQATT and CDR2 SNEGSKA (reference sequence). The CDR3 bases are TGCAGTGCTCCTTCCCTAGCGGGGGGGGCGAATGAGCAGTTCTTC. Its translation is CSAPSLAGGANEQFF.

J is TRBJ1-2 and V is TRBV27; 10 positions agree with TRBD1. From germline, CDR1 is MNHEY and CDR2 SMNVEV (reference sequence). The ends lost 2 bases at V and 5 bases at J; junction bases unmatched: 26. This CDR3 has 22 residues. The CDR3 here is CASSLNPGQGLKIPTLPYGYTF. As DNA, the CDR3 is TGTGCCAGCAGTTTAAATCCGGGACAGGGGTTGAAAATACCAACTTTACCTTATGGCTACACCTTC.

A word on this clonotype: This sequence may be a read error, since a much larger clone differs from it by one base. V gene TRBV10-2 combines with J gene TRBJ2-3; 9 nucleotides align to TRBD2. Germline V gene sequence: CDR1 WSHSY, CDR2 SAAADI. CDR3 length: 16 amino acids. CDR3 sequence: CASSQSTSGLSDTQYF. The CDR3 DNA reads as TGCGCCAGCAGTCAGTCGACTAGCGGTCTCTCAGATACGCAGTATTTT.

This clonotype was seen many times. J is TRBJ2-7 and V is TRBV10-3, with 12 positions matching TRBD2. V shed 6 bases and J 6 bases; nucleotides not matched to a gene: 6. Germline CDR1 reads ENHRY; CDR2 reads SYGVKD. The CDR3 is 14 residues long. This CDR3 is CAIRRTSGNAEQYF. CDR3 coding DNA: TGTGCCATCAGAAGGACTAGCGGGAACGCCGAGCAGTACTTC.